The next 30 T cell receptor beta chains were all read from a single sample in a study of blood T cell repertoires in COVID-19. TCRdb's copy holds only in-frame clones and misses some; the assay was immunoSEQ multiplex PCR. This table has hundreds of thousands of clones, about four fifths appearing once. Sequenced: PBMCs or T cells enriched from blood (not recorded which). These TCRs come from a man in his forties who had been exposed to COVID-19.

This chain uses TRBV18 with TRBJ2-1; 11 nucleotides align to TRBD2. The CDR3 has 16 residues. The germline CDR1 and CDR2 sequences are KGHSH and LQKENI. V shed 5 bases, J shed 4 bases, and the junction held 7 bases outside the gene matches. CDR3 sequence: CASSSPTSGIYNEQFF. The CDR3 coding sequence is TGTGCCAGCTCATCGCCGACTAGCGGGATTTACAATGAGCAGTTCTTC. Full variable domain (missing parts from reference TRBV18 and TRBJ2-1): NAGVMQNPRHLVRRRGQEARLRCSPMKGHSHVYWYRQLPEEGLKFMVYLQKENIIDESGMPKERFSAEFPKEGPSILRIQQVVRGDSAAYFCASSSPTSGIYNEQFFGPGTRLTVL.

The rearrangement uses TRBV29-1 and TRBJ2-7; D ambiguous. V dropped 6 bases and J dropped 4 bases, with 13 bases sitting between them. Germline V CDR1 and CDR2: SQVTM, ANQGSEA. The CDR3 is 12 residues long. The CDR3 nucleotides are TGCAGCGTCCTCACCGTCGGGTACGAGCAGTACTTC. As protein: CSVLTVGYEQYF.

This chain joins TRBV5-5 and TRBJ1-2; TRBD1 aligns across 9 bases. The CDR3 length is 17 residues. From germline, CDR1 is SGHKS and CDR2 YYEKEE (reference sequence). The trim removed 1 base at V and 1 base at J, leaving 8 bases unmatched. CDR3: CASSLKDRGLINYGYTF. The CDR3 nucleotides are TGTGCCAGCAGCTTGAAGGACAGGGGCTTGATTAACTATGGCTACACCTTC.

CDR3 sequence reads: CASSLGAVPANYGYTF. CDR3 coding DNA: TGTGCCAGCAGTTTAGGGGCCGTGCCGGCTAACTATGGCTACACCTTC. The gene calls are TRBV6-5 and TRBJ1-2; D is perhaps TRBD1 (5 bases). The CDR3 has 16 amino acids. The germline V and J ends were trimmed by 4 bases and 0 bases, with 15 bases remaining between them. Germline V lookup: CDR1 MNHEY, CDR2 SVGAGI.

The chain uses TRBV6-5 and TRBJ1-2, with 7 bases aligning to TRBD1. The CDR3 runs 16 residues. Germline values: CDR1 MNHEY, CDR2 SVGAGI. Trimming took 0 bases from V and 6 from J; bases not matched to a gene: 10. The CDR3 coding sequence is TGTGCCAGCAGTTACTCTTATACTAGGGGGCGGGATGGCTACACCTTC. Its protein is CASSYSYTRGRDGYTF.

As for this clone: Additional DNA sequences in this sample encode the identical CDR3. The chain links TRBV5-1 to TRBJ2-3, with TRBD1 matching 9 bases. Trimming at V came to 0 bases and at J to 4 bases, leaving 0 bases not matched to a gene. The CDR3 sequence is 14 residues long. CDR1 is SGHRS and CDR2 is YFSETQ in the germline V gene. CDR3: CASSLGQGADTQYF. CDR3 DNA sequence: TGCGCCAGCAGCTTGGGACAGGGGGCAGATACGCAGTATTTT.

This clone was seen once. The genes are TRBV7-9 and TRBJ2-7, with D unclear. With 1 base removed from V and 4 bases from J, the gap between germline ends came to 14 bases. The V gene's germline CDR1 is SEHNR and CDR2 FQNEAQ (reference sequence). The CDR3 runs to 15 residues. CDR3 residues: CASSLVVASAYEQYF. In nucleotides, the CDR3 is TGTGCCAGCAGCTTAGTGGTGGCCAGCGCATACGAGCAGTACTTC. Variable domain in full (rest from reference TRBV7-9 and TRBJ2-7): DTGVSQNPRHKITKRGQNVTFRCDPISEHNRLYWYRQTLGQGPEFLTYFQNEAQLEKSRLLSDRFSAERPKGSFSTLEIQRTEQGDSAMYLCASSLVVASAYEQYFGPGTRLTVT.

This rearrangement joins TRBV5-4 to TRBJ1-6; 9 nucleotides line up with TRBD1. V lost 4 bases to trimming and J lost 6 bases; unmatched junction nucleotides: 5. The CDR3 sequence is 15 residues long. The germline V gene encodes CDR1 SGHNT and CDR2 YYREEE (reference sequence). The CDR3 region is CASSTGQGGNSPLHF. CDR3 coding DNA: TGTGCCAGCAGCACGGGACAGGGCGGTAATTCACCCCTCCACTTT.

The gene calls are TRBV7-3 and TRBJ2-5; 10 bases fit TRBD2. The CDR3 is 15 amino acids. The V gene's germline CDR1 is SGHTA and CDR2 FQGTGA. Trimming cost V 1 base and J 3 bases; bases outside gene matches: 2. The CDR3 bases are TGTGCCAGCAGCTTAAGCCTAGCGGGAGAAGAGACCCAGTACTTC. The encoded protein is CASSLSLAGEETQYF.

The chain carries TRBV12-5 and TRBJ2-7; the match to TRBD1 covers 10 bases. Germline V gives CDR1 LGHNT, CDR2 FRNRAP. Germline trimming cut 4 bases from V and 5 bases from J; bases unmatched to any gene: 8. The CDR3 loop spans 15 amino acids. CDR3 amino acids: CASGWGFGTGDEQYF. The CDR3 nucleotides are TGTGCTAGTGGTTGGGGATTCGGGACAGGGGACGAGCAGTACTTC.

This rearrangement joins TRBV29-1 to TRBJ2-1; D gene uncertain. Trimming pared 6 bases from V and 8 bases from J, leaving 11 bases between. Germline CDR1 SQVTM, CDR2 ANQGSEA. There are 11 residues in the CDR3. The CDR3 nucleotides are TGCAGCGTAGAGGAAACCTATGAGCAGTTCTTC. This gives the protein CSVEETYEQFF.

This sequence joins TRBV30 and TRBJ2-2; 10 positions agree with TRBD2. This CDR3 spans 14 amino acids. V gave up 2 bases and J gave up 4 bases; unmatched junction bases: 1. Germline V gene data show CDR1 as GTSNPN and CDR2 as SVGIG (reference sequence). The CDR3 sequence: CAWSLAGVTGELFF. Here the CDR3 DNA reads TGTGCCTGGAGTCTAGCGGGAGTCACCGGGGAGCTGTTTTTT.

The V gene is TRBV5-5, the J gene TRBJ1-3, with D uncertain. The CDR3 covers 15 residues. Germline V lookup: CDR1 SGHKS, CDR2 YYEKEE (reference sequence). V was cut by 8 bases and J by 0 bases, with 15 bases left in between. Written as DNA, the CDR3 is TGTGCCAGTTCATTTGTAGCCGTCTCTGGAAACACCATATATTTT. It encodes CASSFVAVSGNTIYF.

This chain links TRBV2 with TRBJ2-7; a possible D gene is TRBD1 (7 bases). In germline, CDR1 is SNHLY, CDR2 FYNNEI. With 4 bases removed from V and 3 bases from J, the gap between germline ends came to 16 bases. This CDR3 spans 15 amino acids. CDR3 in amino acids: CASSVGPGGSYEQYF. The CDR3 nucleotides read TGTGCCAGCAGTGTGGGGCCAGGGGGGAGCTACGAGCAGTACTTC.

The chain has TRBV4-1 and TRBJ1-2, with a possible D match to TRBD1 (6 bases). The CDR3 has 15 residues. V lost 3 bases, J lost 7 bases, and 18 bases lay in between. CDR1 MGHRA and CDR2 YSYEKL come from the germline V gene. The CDR3 loop reads CASSHETNRVGGYTF. In DNA, the CDR3 is TGCGCCAGCAGCCACGAGACCAACAGGGTGGGTGGCTACACCTTC.

The CDR3 is CASSEQGVSEKLFF. CDR3 in DNA: TGCGCCAGCAGCGAACAGGGGGTATCTGAAAAACTGTTTTTT. The chain links TRBV5-1 to TRBJ1-4, with TRBD1 matching 8 bases. This CDR3 has 14 residues. J was trimmed by 7 bases and V by 4 bases; bases with no gene match: 6. CDR1 and CDR2 from the germline V gene are SGHRS and YFSETQ.

The chain recombines TRBV18 with TRBJ2-1; D is uncertain. This CDR3 has 12 residues. Germline V lookup: CDR1 KGHSH, CDR2 LQKENI. Trimming cost V 1 base and J 7 bases, with 5 bases left between them. CDR3 DNA sequence: TGTGCCAGCTCACCACATCCGAATGAGCAGTTCTTC. It is translated as CASSPHPNEQFF.

The rearrangement links TRBV6-1 to TRBJ2-7; TRBD2 matches at 9 bases. J gave up 7 bases and V 6 bases, and 7 bases lay outside the gene matches. Germline V gives CDR1 MNHNS, CDR2 SASEGT. The CDR3 has 13 residues. In DNA form, the CDR3 reads TGTGCCAGCAGCCTAGCGGGGACGGGGGAGCAGTACTTC. Amino acid sequence: CASSLAGTGEQYF.

V is TRBV9 and J is TRBJ2-2, with D maybe TRBD1 (6 bases). The CDR3 is 13 amino acids. Germline assignment: CDR1 SGDLS and CDR2 YYNGEE. V dropped 7 bases and J dropped 4 bases, with 11 bases sitting between them. DNA of the CDR3: TGTGCCAGCGGAAGAGGGGGCACCGGGGAGCTGTTTTTT. It translates to CASGRGGTGELFF.

The chain couples TRBV7-6 to TRBJ2-1; D gene unclear. CDR3 length: 13 amino acids. Trimming took 5 bases from V and 5 from J, leaving 10 bases between them. Per germline, CDR1 SGHVS and CDR2 FNYEAQ. DNA for the CDR3: TGTGCCAGCAGCCCCAATCTAGACAATGAGCAGTTCTTC. This codes for CASSPNLDNEQFF.

The chain recombines TRBV30 with TRBJ1-2, with 7 bases that match TRBD1. Germline V gives CDR1 GTSNPN, CDR2 SVGIG (reference sequence). The J segment lost 8 bases and the V segment lost 8 bases, leaving 11 bases of the junction unmatched. The CDR3 is 12 residues long. The CDR3 bases are TGTGCCCGTACTATGAGGGGGCAGGGCTACACCTTC. Its translation: CARTMRGQGYTF.

The V call is TRBV7-8, the J call TRBJ2-7; a weak D match, TRBD2 (6 bases). CDR1 and CDR2 (germline): SGHVS, FQNEAQ. V was cut by 6 bases and J by 4 bases, with 16 bases left in between. This CDR3 spans 14 amino acids. CDR3 bases: TGTGCCAGCAGTTGGTTCACGGGGGATTACGAGCAGTACTTC. Its translation: CASSWFTGDYEQYF.

Only one count was recorded for this clone. The chain couples TRBV4-1 to TRBJ2-2, with 7 bases identical to TRBD2. Trimming took 3 bases from V and 2 from J; bases not matched to a gene: 6. Germline V gene sequence: CDR1 MGHRA, CDR2 YSYEKL. This CDR3 is 16 amino acids long. DNA for the CDR3: TGCGCCAGCAGCCATTTGGGGGGGTCAAACACCGGGGAGCTGTTTTTT. Residues: CASSHLGGSNTGELFF.

The rearrangement joins TRBV3-1 (or the pseudogene TRBV3-2) to TRBJ2-1; 9 bases agree with TRBD2. Germline V gives CDR1 LGHDT, CDR2 YNNKEL (reference sequence). CDR3 size: 17 residues. V trimming: 4 bases; J trimming: 9 bases; junction bases outside the gene matches: 16. The CDR3 DNA sequence: TGTGCCAGCAGCCTATCACGTCGGGCTAGCGGGATGGGTGAGCAGTTCTTC. Translated: CASSLSRRASGMGEQFF.

The rearrangement joins TRBV6-4 to TRBJ1-2; 10 bases match TRBD1. Germline CDR1 and CDR2: MRHNA and SNTAGT. With V trimmed by 6 bases and J by 9 bases, 10 bases remained unmatched. This CDR3 comprises 14 residues. CDR3 DNA sequence: TGTGCCAGCAGATCCGGGACAGGGGACCGTCGCTACACCTTC. The encoded protein is CASRSGTGDRRYTF.

This clone was counted once. CDR3 in amino acids: CAWVVGTTTYNEQFF. The CDR3 region has the DNA TGTGCCTGGGTGGTGGGGACTACAACCTACAATGAGCAGTTCTTC. This chain connects TRBV30 to TRBJ2-1, with TRBD2 identical over 7 bases. Germline CDR1 and CDR2: GTSNPN and SVGIG (reference sequence). Losses at the gene ends were 5 bases for V and 2 bases for J; bases not matched to a gene: 9. CDR3 length: 15 residues.

The V gene is TRBV5-1, the J gene TRBJ2-3; perhaps TRBD2 as D (5 bases). The CDR3 consists of 16 residues. Per the germline V gene, CDR1 is SGHRS and CDR2 is YFSETQ. Trimming took off 3 bases at V and 0 bases at J, with 14 bases between the two ends. The CDR3 nucleotides read TGCGCCAGCAGCTCGAACGACGCGGGTAGCACAGATACGCAGTATTTT. It encodes CASSSNDAGSTDTQYF.

The gene calls are TRBV4-1 and TRBJ2-3; 8 bases line up with TRBD1. J was trimmed by 14 bases and V by 1 base; bases with no gene match: 11. The germline V gene has CDR1 MGHRA and CDR2 YSYEKL. The CDR3 covers 14 residues. The CDR3 DNA follows: TGCGCCAGCAGCCAAGGAACCGGGACAGGAGATTCGTATTTT. This gives the protein CASSQGTGTGDSYF.

V usage is TRBV28 and J usage is TRBJ2-7; D perhaps matches TRBD1 (6 bases). Trimming took off 2 bases at V and 2 bases at J, with 22 bases between the two ends. Germline V CDR1 and CDR2: MDHEN, SYDVKM. The CDR3 consists of 18 residues. Here the CDR3 reads CASSLPIAVDRYTYEQYF. The DNA for the CDR3 is TGTGCCAGCAGTTTACCAATTGCCGTCGACAGGTATACCTACGAGCAGTACTTC.

Only one count was recorded for this clone. The chain joins TRBV7-9 to TRBJ2-5; a weak D match, TRBD2 (5 bases). The CDR3 covers 12 residues. Trimming removed 1 base at V and 7 bases at J, with 7 bases between. From germline, CDR1 is SEHNR and CDR2 FQNEAQ (reference sequence). This chain's CDR3 is CASSLDRGTQYF. The CDR3 nucleotides read TGTGCCAGCAGCTTAGATCGGGGGACCCAGTACTTC.